Below, one TCR beta chain is given with its context. These data are taken from a study of cytomegalovirus exposure and HLA in healthy donors. There are 14 residues in the CDR3. Germline V gene data show CDR1 as SGHRS and CDR2 as YFSETQ. V was trimmed by 9 bases and J by 1 base, leaving 11 bases between them. PCR employed 60 Vbeta and 13 Jbeta primers. TCRdb's table, derived via immunoSEQ multiplex PCR, lists solely in-frame clones and lacks some. This sample has some 150,000 clones, with 75% to 90% found just once. The receptor comes from a man between 25 and 39 years old in good health and CMV-seronegative. Sample: PBMCs. The rearrangement uses TRBV5-1 and TRBJ2-6; D gene unclear. This chain's CDR3 is CATSGPSGANVLTF. The CDR3 DNA sequence: TGCGCCACATCCGGTCCGTCTGGGGCCAACGTCCTGACTTTC.